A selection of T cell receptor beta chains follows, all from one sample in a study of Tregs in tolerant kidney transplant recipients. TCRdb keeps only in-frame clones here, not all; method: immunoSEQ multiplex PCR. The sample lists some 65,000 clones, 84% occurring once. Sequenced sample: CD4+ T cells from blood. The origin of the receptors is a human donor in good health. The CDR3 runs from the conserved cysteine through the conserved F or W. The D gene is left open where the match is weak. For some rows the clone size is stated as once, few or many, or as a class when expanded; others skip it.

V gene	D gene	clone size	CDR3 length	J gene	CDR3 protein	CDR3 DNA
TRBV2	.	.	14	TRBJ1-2	CASSEISFWDGYTF	TGTGCCAGCAGTGAAATCAGTTTTTGGGATGGCTACACCTTC
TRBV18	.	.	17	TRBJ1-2	CASSPMVALGSTNGYTF	TGTGCCAGCTCACCCATGGTCGCTCTAGGTTCGACTAATGGCTACACCTTC
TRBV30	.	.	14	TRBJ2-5	CAWSGAAYQETQYF	TGTGCCTGGTCCGGTGCAGCGTACCAAGAGACCCAGTACTTC
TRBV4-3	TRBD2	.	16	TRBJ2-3	CASSQGLAGGPDTQYF	TGCGCCAGCAGCCAGGGACTAGCGGGAGGCCCAGATACGCAGTATTTT
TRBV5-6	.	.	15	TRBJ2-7	CASSLMAGSSYEQYF	TGTGCCAGCAGCTTGATGGCGGGTAGCTCCTACGAGCAGTACTTC
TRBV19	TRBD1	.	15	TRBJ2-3	CASSIRGLGTDTQYF	TGTGCCAGTAGTATCAGGGGGTTGGGCACAGATACGCAGTATTTT
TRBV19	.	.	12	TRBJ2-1	CASSIPDGGQFF	TGTGCCAGTAGTATACCCGATGGGGGGCAGTTCTTC
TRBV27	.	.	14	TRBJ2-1	CASRIAINYNEQFF	TGTGCCAGCAGGATCGCTATTAACTACAATGAGCAGTTCTTC
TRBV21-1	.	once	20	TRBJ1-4	CASSTGQPMTRAAPGEKLFF	TGTGCCAGCAGCACCGGACAGCCTATGACCCGGGCGGCCCCGGGCGAAAAACTGTTTTTT
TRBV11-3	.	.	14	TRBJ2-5	CASSPRRGIETQYF	TGTGCCAGCAGCCCCCGTAGGGGCATAGAGACCCAATACTTC
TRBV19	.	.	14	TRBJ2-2	CATARKGDTGELFF	TGTGCCACCGCCCGGAAAGGGGACACCGGGGAGCTGTTTTTT
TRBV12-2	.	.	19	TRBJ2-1	CASRSGLAGGRGSYNEQFF	TGTGCAAGTCGTAGCGGACTAGCGGGGGGGCGAGGGTCCTACAATGAGCAGTTCTTC
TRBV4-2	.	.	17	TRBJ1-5	CASSQEGRGISNQPQHF	TGTGCCAGCAGCCAAGAGGGACGGGGGATTAGCAATCAGCCCCAGCATTTT
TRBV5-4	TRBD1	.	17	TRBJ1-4	CASSLTPTGGTNEKLFF	TGTGCCAGCAGCCTGACTCCTACAGGGGGAACTAATGAAAAACTGTTTTTT
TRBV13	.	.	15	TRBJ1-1	CASSLRGGTSTEAFF	TGTGCCAGCAGCCTGAGGGGAGGAACGAGTACTGAAGCTTTCTTT
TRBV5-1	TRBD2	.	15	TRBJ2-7	CASSIRLASSYEQYF	TGCGCCAGCAGCATAAGACTAGCCTCCTCCTACGAGCAGTACTTC
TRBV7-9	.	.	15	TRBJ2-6	CASSFWSSGANVLTF	TGTGCCAGCAGCTTCTGGAGCTCTGGGGCCAACGTCCTGACTTTC
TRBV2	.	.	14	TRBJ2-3	CASRGDTSTDTQYF	TGTGCCAGCAGGGGGGATACTAGCACAGATACGCAGTATTTT
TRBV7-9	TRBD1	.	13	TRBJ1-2	CASSFRGRGGYTF	TGTGCCAGCAGCTTCAGGGGGCGCGGTGGCTACACCTTC
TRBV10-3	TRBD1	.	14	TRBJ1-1	CANRDRAENTEAFF	TGTGCCAACCGGGACAGGGCGGAGAACACTGAAGCTTTCTTT
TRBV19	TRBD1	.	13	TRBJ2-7	CASAGTGRREQYF	TGTGCCAGTGCCGGGACAGGGAGGAGGGAGCAGTACTTC
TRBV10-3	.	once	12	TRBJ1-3	CATSSSGNTIYF	TGTGCCACTTCAAGCTCTGGAAACACCATATATTTT
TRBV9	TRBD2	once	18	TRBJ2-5	CASSVVPSGDPSGETQYF	TGTGCCAGCAGCGTAGTCCCTAGCGGGGACCCGTCAGGAGAGACCCAGTACTTC
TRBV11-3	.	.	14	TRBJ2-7	CASSPVASSYEQYF	TGTGCCAGCAGCCCCGTCGCCAGCTCCTACGAGCAGTACTTC
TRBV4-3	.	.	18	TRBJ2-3	CASSQGPPGAVGQDTQYF	TGCGCCAGCAGCCAAGGGCCCCCCGGTGCGGTGGGCCAAGATACGCAGTATTTT
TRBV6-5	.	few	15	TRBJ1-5	CASSYSPTSNQPQHF	TGTGCCAGCAGTTACAGCCCAACTAGCAATCAGCCCCAGCATTTT
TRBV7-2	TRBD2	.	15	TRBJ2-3	CASNPRGLAPDTQYF	TGTGCCAGCAACCCGAGGGGACTAGCTCCCGATACGCAGTATTTT
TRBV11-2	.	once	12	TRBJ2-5	CASSLDRGTQYF	TGTGCCAGCAGCTTAGATCGAGGGACCCAGTACTTC
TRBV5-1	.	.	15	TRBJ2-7	CASFADTTSSYEQYF	TGCGCCAGCTTCGCTGACACGACCAGCTCCTACGAGCAGTACTTC
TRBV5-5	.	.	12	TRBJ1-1	CASSLAPPSAFF	TGTGCCAGCAGCCTCGCCCCGCCCAGCGCTTTCTTT
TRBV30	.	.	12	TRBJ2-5	CAWRPALGTQYF	TGTGCCTGGAGACCCGCCCTTGGGACCCAGTACTTC
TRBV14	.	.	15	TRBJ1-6	CASSQLVRYNSPLHF	TGTGCCAGCAGCCAATTGGTACGGTATAATTCACCCCTCCACTTT
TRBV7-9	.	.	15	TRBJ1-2	CASSPVGAVGYGYTF	TGTGCCAGCAGCCCCGTAGGGGCGGTCGGCTATGGCTACACCTTC
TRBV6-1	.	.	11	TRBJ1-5	CASMGNQPQHF	TGTGCCAGCATGGGCAATCAGCCCCAGCATTTT
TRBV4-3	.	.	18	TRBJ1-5	CASSQEVGQISSNQPQHF	TGCGCCAGCAGCCAAGAAGTAGGACAGATTTCTAGCAATCAGCCCCAGCATTTT
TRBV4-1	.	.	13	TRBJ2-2	CASSRVVAGELFF	TGCGCCAGCAGCCGGGTGGTCGCCGGGGAGCTGTTTTTT
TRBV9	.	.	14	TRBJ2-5	CASSGLGRPETQYF	TGTGCCAGCAGCGGATTGGGACGGCCAGAGACCCAGTACTTC
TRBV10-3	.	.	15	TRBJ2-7	CAIRPGTGATYEQYF	TGTGCCATCAGACCCGGGACGGGCGCAACCTACGAGCAGTACTTC
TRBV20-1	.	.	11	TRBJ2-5	CSAPRQETQYF	TGCAGTGCCCCCAGGCAAGAGACCCAGTACTTC
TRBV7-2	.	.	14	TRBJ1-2	CASSKGGQGIGYTF	TGTGCCAGCAGCAAAGGGGGGCAGGGTATTGGCTACACCTTC
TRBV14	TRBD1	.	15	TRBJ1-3	CASSQIGQGANTIYF	TGTGCCAGCAGCCAGATCGGACAGGGGGCCAACACCATATATTTT
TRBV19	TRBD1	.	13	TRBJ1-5	CASQRQGTQPQHF	TGTGCCTCCCAACGACAGGGGACTCAGCCCCAGCATTTT
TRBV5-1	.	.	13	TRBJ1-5	CASSREPNQPQHF	TGCGCCAGCAGCAGAGAACCCAATCAGCCCCAGCATTTT
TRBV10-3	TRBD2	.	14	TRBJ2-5	CATREGAVMETQYF	TGTGCCACCAGGGAGGGCGCAGTTATGGAGACCCAGTACTTC
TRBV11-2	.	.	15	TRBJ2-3	CASSPTGDPGDTQYF	TGTGCCAGCAGCCCGACCGGGGACCCAGGGGATACGCAGTATTTT